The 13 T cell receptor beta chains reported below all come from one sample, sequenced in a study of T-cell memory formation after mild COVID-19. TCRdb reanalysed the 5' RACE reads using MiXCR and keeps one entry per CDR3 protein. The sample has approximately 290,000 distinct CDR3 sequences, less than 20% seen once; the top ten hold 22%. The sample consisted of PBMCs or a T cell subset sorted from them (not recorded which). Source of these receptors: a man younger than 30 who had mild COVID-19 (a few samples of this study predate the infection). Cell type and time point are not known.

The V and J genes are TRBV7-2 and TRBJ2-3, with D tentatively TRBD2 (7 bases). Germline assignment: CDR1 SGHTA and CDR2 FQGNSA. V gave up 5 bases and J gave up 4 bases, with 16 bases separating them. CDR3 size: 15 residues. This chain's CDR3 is CASSLVGGAPDTQYF. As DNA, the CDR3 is TGTGCCAGCAGCCTAGTGGGGGGGGCCCCAGATACGCAGTATTTT.

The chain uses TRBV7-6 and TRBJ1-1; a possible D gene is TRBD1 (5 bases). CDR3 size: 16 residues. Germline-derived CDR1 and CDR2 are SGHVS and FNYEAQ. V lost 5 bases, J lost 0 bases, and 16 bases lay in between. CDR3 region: CASSARTGTLNTEAFF. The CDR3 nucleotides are TGTGCCAGCAGCGCCCGAACGGGGACGCTGAACACTGAAGCTTTCTTT.

CDR3 DNA: TGTGCCAGCAGCGTAGACAGGGGCCCCTACAATGAGCAGTTCTTC. Translating it yields CASSVDRGPYNEQFF. The chain uses TRBV9 and TRBJ2-1; 7 bases map to TRBD1. Germline CDR1 reads SGDLS; CDR2 reads YYNGEE. The V segment lost 0 bases and the J segment 2 bases; nucleotides outside the gene matches: 2. This CDR3 region has 15 residues. Full variable domain (remainder filled in from reference TRBV9 and TRBJ2-1): DSGVTQTPKHLITATGQRVTLRCSPRSGDLSVYWYQQSLDQGLQFLIQYYNGEERAKGNILERFSAQQFPDLHSELNLSSLELGDSALYFCASSVDRGPYNEQFFGPGTRLTVL.

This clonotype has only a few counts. The CDR3 is CATITPGLTVGYTIYF. In DNA form, the CDR3 reads TGTGCCACCATTACGCCGGGACTAACGGTGGGATACACCATATATTTT. The chain recombines TRBV28 with TRBJ1-3; D is possibly TRBD1 (5 bases). Trimming took 10 bases from V and 8 from J, leaving 27 bases between them. This CDR3 is built from 16 residues. Looked up from germline, CDR1 is MDHEN and CDR2 is SYDVKM.

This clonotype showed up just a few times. The DNA for the CDR3 is TGTGCCAGCACCGGGGCCGCCCCTGGTACGCAGTATTTT. Protein: CASTGAAPGTQYF. The rearrangement links TRBV28 to TRBJ2-3; D tentatively fits TRBD1 or TRBD2 (5 bases each). CDR1 is MDHEN and CDR2 is SYDVKM in the germline V gene. Deletions cut 7 bases from V and 8 bases from J, with 16 bases between. This CDR3 has 13 amino acids. Full variable domain (remainder filled in from reference TRBV28 and TRBJ2-3): DVKVTQSSRYLVKRTGEKVFLECVQDMDHENMFWYRQDPGLGLRLIYFSYDVKMKEKGDIPEGYSVSREKKERFSLILESASTNQTSMYLCASTGAAPGTQYFGPGTRLTVL.

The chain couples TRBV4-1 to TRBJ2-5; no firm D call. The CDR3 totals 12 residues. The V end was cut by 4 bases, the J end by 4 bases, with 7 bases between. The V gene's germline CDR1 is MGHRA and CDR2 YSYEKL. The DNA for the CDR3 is TGCGCCAGCAGCCTACCGACAGAGACCCAGTACTTC. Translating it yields CASSLPTETQYF.

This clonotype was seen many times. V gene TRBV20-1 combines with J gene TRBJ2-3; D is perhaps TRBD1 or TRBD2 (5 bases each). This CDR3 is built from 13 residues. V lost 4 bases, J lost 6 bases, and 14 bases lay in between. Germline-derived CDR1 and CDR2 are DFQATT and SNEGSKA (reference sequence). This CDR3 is CSATGTPGDTQYF. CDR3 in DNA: TGCAGTGCTACCGGGACCCCAGGGGATACGCAGTATTTT.

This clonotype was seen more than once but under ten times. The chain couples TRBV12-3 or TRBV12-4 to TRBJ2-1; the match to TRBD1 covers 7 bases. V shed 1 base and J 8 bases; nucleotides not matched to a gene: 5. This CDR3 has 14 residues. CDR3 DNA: TGTGCCAGCAGTTTAGAGGGGGCCTTCTATGAGCAGTTCTTC. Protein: CASSLEGAFYEQFF.

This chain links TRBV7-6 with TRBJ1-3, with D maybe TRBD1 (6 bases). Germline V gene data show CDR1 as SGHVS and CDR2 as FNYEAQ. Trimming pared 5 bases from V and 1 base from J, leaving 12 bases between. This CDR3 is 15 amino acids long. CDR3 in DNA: TGTGCCAGCAGCCGCGAGGGGGTTTCTGGAAACACCATATATTTT. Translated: CASSREGVSGNTIYF. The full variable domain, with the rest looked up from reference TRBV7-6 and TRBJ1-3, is GAGVSQSPRYKVTKRGQDVALRCDPISGHVSLYWYRQALGQGPEFLTYFNYEAQQDKSGLPNDRFSAERPEGSISTLTIQRTEQRDSAMYRCASSREGVSGNTIYFGEGSWLTVV.

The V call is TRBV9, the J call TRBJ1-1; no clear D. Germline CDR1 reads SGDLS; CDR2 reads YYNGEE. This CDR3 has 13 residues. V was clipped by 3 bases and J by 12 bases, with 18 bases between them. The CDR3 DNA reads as TGTGCCAGCAGCGCAACAGTGGATGAGCTAACTTTCTTT. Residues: CASSATVDELTFF.

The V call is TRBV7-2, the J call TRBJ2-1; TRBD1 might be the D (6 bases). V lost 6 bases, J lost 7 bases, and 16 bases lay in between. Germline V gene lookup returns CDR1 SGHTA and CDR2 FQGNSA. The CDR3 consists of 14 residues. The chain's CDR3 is CASRPSQGKNEQFF. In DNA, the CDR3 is TGTGCCAGCAGGCCCAGCCAGGGGAAGAATGAGCAGTTCTTC.

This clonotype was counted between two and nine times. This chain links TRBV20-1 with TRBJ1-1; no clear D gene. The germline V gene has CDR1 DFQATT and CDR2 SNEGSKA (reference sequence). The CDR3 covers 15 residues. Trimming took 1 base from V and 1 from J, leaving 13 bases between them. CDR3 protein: CSARAPQAGNTEAFF. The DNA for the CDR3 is TGCAGTGCTAGAGCCCCCCAGGCAGGGAACACTGAAGCTTTCTTT.

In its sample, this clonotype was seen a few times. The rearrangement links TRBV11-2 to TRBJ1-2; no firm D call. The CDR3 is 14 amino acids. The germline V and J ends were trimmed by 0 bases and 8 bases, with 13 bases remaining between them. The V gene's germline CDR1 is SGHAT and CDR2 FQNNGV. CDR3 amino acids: CASSLDPNSWGYTF. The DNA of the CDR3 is TGTGCCAGCAGCTTAGATCCGAACAGCTGGGGCTACACCTTC. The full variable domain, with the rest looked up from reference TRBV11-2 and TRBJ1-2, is EAGVAQSPRYKIIEKRQSVAFWCNPISGHATLYWYQQILGQGPKLLIQFQNNGVVDDSQLPKDRFSAERLKGVDSTLKIQPAKLEDSAVYLCASSLDPNSWGYTFGSGTRLTVV.